These T cell receptor beta chains were read from a single sample in a study of cytomegalovirus exposure and HLA in healthy donors. Profiling relied on immunoSEQ multiplex PCR, and the TCRdb table lists in-frame clones only, not all of them. The table lists under 300,000 clones, around 90% of them singletons. Sequenced: PBMCs. These receptors were taken from a girl aged 2-10 years in good health and CMV-seronegative. Both conserved end residues are part of each CDR3. The order of the fields is J gene, clone size, V gene, D gene, CDR3 protein, CDR3 DNA. D genes are given only for firm matches. Expanded clones get a size class; other rows say once, few or many, or leave the size out.

TRBJ2-2	NA	TRBV27	NA	CASSFHTQNTGELFF	TGTGCCAGCAGTTTTCACACCCAGAACACCGGGGAGCTGTTTTTT
TRBJ2-3	NA	TRBV18	NA	CASSPLGGGGSTDTQYF	TGTGCCAGCTCACCCCTAGGGGGGGGCGGCAGCACAGATACGCAGTATTTT
TRBJ2-7	NA	TRBV12-5	TRBD2	CASGLSTSGRAVYEQYF	TGTGCTAGTGGTTTGTCCACTAGCGGGAGGGCCGTCTACGAGCAGTACTTC
TRBJ2-2	NA	TRBV6-6	TRBD2	CASSVLAGGLVGELFF	TGTGCCAGCAGTGTCCTAGCGGGGGGGCTGGTCGGGGAGCTGTTTTTT
TRBJ1-1	once	TRBV9	NA	CASSVDMNTEAFF	TGTGCCAGCAGCGTAGATATGAACACTGAAGCTTTCTTT
TRBJ2-5	NA	TRBV6-1	TRBD2	CASSEEVAGPSRETQYF	TGTGCCAGCAGTGAAGAGGTAGCGGGCCCCTCAAGGGAGACCCAGTACTTC
TRBJ2-7	NA	TRBV18	TRBD1	CASSPSLGQGAYEQYF	TGTGCCAGCTCACCATCCCTCGGGCAGGGGGCTTACGAGCAGTACTTC
TRBJ1-5	NA	TRBV6-4	TRBD1	CASSPGGGGYQPQHF	TGTGCCAGCAGTCCAGGGGGCGGAGGATATCAGCCCCAGCATTTT
TRBJ2-1	NA	TRBV6-1	NA	CASSEAYGRRDEQFF	TGTGCCAGCAGTGAAGCCTACGGCCGGAGGGATGAGCAGTTCTTC
TRBJ2-2	NA	TRBV11-2	TRBD1	CASSLEPHGTVNTGELFF	TGTGCCAGCAGCTTAGAGCCCCATGGGACAGTGAATACCGGGGAGCTGTTTTTT
TRBJ2-1	NA	TRBV5-4	NA	CASSARVGSGSLGGNEQFF	TGTGCCAGCAGCGCTAGGGTTGGTAGCGGTTCTCTTGGAGGGAATGAGCAGTTCTTC
TRBJ2-1	NA	TRBV29-1	NA	CSVEWSLHYYNEQFF	TGCAGCGTTGAATGGTCTTTACACTACTACAATGAGCAGTTCTTC
TRBJ1-1	NA	TRBV5-5	TRBD1	CASSSRQGAPVFNTEAFF	TGTGCCAGCAGCTCGAGACAGGGGGCGCCGGTTTTTAACACTGAAGCTTTCTTT
TRBJ1-5	NA	TRBV7-2	TRBD1	CASSLTGVQKDPQHF	TGTGCCAGCAGCCTTACAGGGGTCCAAAAAGATCCCCAGCATTTT
TRBJ2-5	once	TRBV29-1	TRBD2	CSVDSLPPLREVTEETQYF	TGCAGCGTTGATAGTTTACCCCCCCTCCGGGAGGTGACGGAAGAGACCCAGTACTTC
TRBJ2-1	NA	TRBV20-1	NA	CSARTGEQFF	TGCAGTGCTAGGACGGGTGAGCAGTTCTTC
TRBJ2-3	NA	TRBV5-3	TRBD2	CARTFGAGETDTQYF	TGTGCCAGAACTTTCGGAGCGGGGGAAACAGATACGCAGTATTTT
TRBJ2-2	NA	TRBV29-1	NA	CSVEPQGRIGELFF	TGCAGCGTCGAGCCCCAGGGGCGGATCGGGGAGCTGTTTTTT
TRBJ1-2	NA	TRBV4-1	NA	CANSQVEIHYGYTF	TGCGCCAACAGCCAAGTAGAGATCCACTATGGCTACACCTTC
TRBJ2-5	NA	TRBV5-1	TRBD2	CASSLAGGTSGQETQYF	TGCGCCAGCAGCTTGGCGGGGGGGACTAGCGGCCAAGAGACCCAGTACTTC
TRBJ1-4	NA	TRBV6-1	NA	CASSTRQNEKLFF	TGTGCCAGCAGTACTCGACAGAATGAAAAACTGTTTTTT
TRBJ2-1	NA	TRBV9	TRBD1	CASSSRTHGTGSGEQFF	TGTGCCAGCAGCTCCAGGACACATGGGACAGGTTCAGGTGAGCAGTTCTTC
TRBJ2-1	NA	TRBV11-3	TRBD2	CASSRGLAGGPFIDEQFF	TGTGCCAGCAGCCGGGGGCTAGCGGGAGGGCCTTTTATCGATGAGCAGTTCTTC
TRBJ1-3	NA	TRBV19	NA	CASSIQGQSGNTIYF	TGTGCCAGTAGTATCCAAGGACAAAGTGGAAACACCATATATTTT
TRBJ2-1	NA	TRBV14	TRBD1	CASSQWTGGNWGSYNEQFF	TGTGCCAGCAGCCAGTGGACAGGGGGAAATTGGGGTTCCTACAATGAGCAGTTCTTC
TRBJ2-2	once	TRBV27	TRBD2	CASSYRGGDTGELFF	TGTGCCAGCAGTTACCGCGGGGGGGACACCGGGGAGCTGTTTTTT
TRBJ2-1	NA	TRBV13	NA	CASSHKSSAGYNEQFF	TGTGCCAGCAGCCATAAAAGTTCGGCAGGCTACAATGAGCAGTTCTTC
TRBJ1-1	NA	TRBV19	NA	CASSPRGGTEAFF	TGTGCCAGTAGCCCAAGGGGTGGGACTGAAGCTTTCTTT
TRBJ2-5	NA	TRBV5-1	NA	CASSLVAGAIQETQYF	TGCGCCAGCAGCTTGGTCGCAGGGGCGATACAAGAGACCCAGTACTTC
TRBJ2-5	once	TRBV20-1	NA	CSATEGAQYF	TGCAGTGCCACCGAGGGGGCCCAGTACTTC
TRBJ2-4	once	TRBV11-2	TRBD1	CASSLVPGQEKENIQYF	TGTGCCAGCAGCTTAGTCCCGGGACAGGAGAAAGAAAACATTCAGTACTTC
TRBJ2-7	NA	TRBV27	TRBD2	CASSPLGRGVSYEQYF	TGTGCCAGCAGTCCTCTTGGGCGGGGGGTCTCCTACGAGCAGTACTTC
TRBJ1-4	NA	TRBV7-8	NA	CASSPRTATNEKLFF	TGTGCCAGCAGTCCGAGGACAGCAACTAATGAAAAACTGTTTTTT
TRBJ2-2	NA	TRBV10-3	NA	CAASADPTGELFF	TGTGCCGCTAGCGCAGACCCCACCGGGGAGCTGTTTTTT
TRBJ1-2	NA	TRBV27	TRBD1	CASSIGVRGPQGYTF	TGTGCCAGCAGTATAGGTGTCAGGGGGCCTCAGGGCTACACCTTC
TRBJ2-1	once	TRBV11-2	NA	CASSLRSGVTYNEQFF	TGTGCCAGCAGCTTACGGTCGGGAGTGACCTACAATGAGCAGTTCTTC
TRBJ2-2	NA	TRBV7-9	TRBD1	CASSLGQGRTGELFF	TGTGCCAGCAGCTTAGGACAGGGGAGGACCGGGGAGCTGTTTTTT
TRBJ1-1	few	TRBV20-1	NA	CSALANTEAFF	TGCAGTGCTCTGGCTAACACTGAAGCTTTCTTT
TRBJ2-7	NA	TRBV19	TRBD2	CASSRTSNPYEQYF	TGTGCCAGTAGCAGGACTAGTAACCCCTACGAGCAGTACTTC
TRBJ2-3	NA	TRBV27	TRBD1	CASRLRDRRTDTQYF	TGTGCCAGCAGGCTTCGGGACAGACGCACAGATACGCAGTATTTT
TRBJ1-4	NA	TRBV30	NA	CAWSVGGAGEKLFF	TGTGCCTGGAGTGTAGGGGGGGCGGGGGAAAAACTGTTTTTT
TRBJ2-3	few	TRBV27	TRBD1	CASSSPTGGSGDTQYF	TGTGCCAGCAGTTCTCCCACAGGGGGCTCGGGAGATACGCAGTATTTT
TRBJ1-6	NA	TRBV28	NA	CASGSQELYNSPLHF	TGTGCCAGCGGTTCACAGGAACTTTATAATTCACCCCTCCACTTT
TRBJ2-7	NA	TRBV2	NA	CASRVGGLSSYEQYF	TGTGCCAGCAGGGTAGGCGGACTTAGCTCCTACGAGCAGTACTTC
TRBJ2-7	NA	TRBV27	TRBD2	CASSLLRGTSGSLIDEQYF	TGTGCCAGCAGTTTACTTCGGGGGACTAGCGGGTCCCTAATCGACGAGCAGTACTTC
TRBJ2-1	NA	TRBV19	TRBD1	CASSMGQGNNEQFF	TGTGCCAGTAGTATGGGACAGGGAAACAATGAGCAGTTCTTC
TRBJ2-1	once	TRBV7-2	TRBD2	CASSSYSGGRYNEQFF	TGTGCCAGCAGCTCCTATTCGGGAGGACGGTACAATGAGCAGTTCTTC
TRBJ2-6	NA	TRBV2	TRBD1	CASSEFQGEPGANVLTF	TGTGCCAGCAGTGAATTTCAGGGGGAACCTGGGGCCAACGTCCTGACTTTC
TRBJ2-7	NA	TRBV29-1	TRBD1	CSASTGTGGVGQYF	TGCAGCGCCTCAACCGGGACAGGGGGAGTGGGGCAGTACTTC
TRBJ1-5	NA	TRBV10-2	NA	CASSEWQGGNQPQHF	TGCGCCAGCAGTGAGTGGCAGGGTGGCAATCAGCCCCAGCATTTT
TRBJ1-3	NA	TRBV30	NA	CAWSAAGANRNTIYF	TGTGCCTGGAGCGCGGCGGGGGCGAATAGGAACACCATATATTTT
TRBJ2-7	NA	TRBV6-5	NA	CASSRPGEGAYEQYF	TGTGCCAGCAGTCGCCCCGGGGAGGGGGCCTACGAGCAGTACTTC
TRBJ2-6	NA	TRBV27	NA	CASSPRVAGANVLTF	TGTGCCAGCAGTCCAAGGGTAGCGGGGGCCAACGTCCTGACTTTC
TRBJ2-1	NA	TRBV7-9	TRBD2	CASSSFPGGTSGNNEQFF	TGTGCCAGCAGCTCATTTCCTGGGGGGACTAGCGGTAACAATGAGCAGTTCTTC
TRBJ1-2	NA	TRBV20-1	TRBD1	CSARQGGYTF	TGCAGTGCCAGACAGGGTGGCTACACCTTC
TRBJ2-2	NA	TRBV19	TRBD2	CASSIFAGGTGELFF	TGTGCCAGTAGTATATTCGCGGGAGGCACCGGGGAGCTGTTTTTT